Below, 5 T cell receptor beta chains from the same sample are listed, as sequenced in a study of OX40 agonist ivuxolimab in advanced cancers. Clones were sequenced by immunoSEQ multiplex PCR, and TCRdb holds only the in-frame ones, with some missing. This sample yields about 79,000 clones, of which approximately 94% are seen a single time; roughly 9.8% belongs to the top ten. The starting material was CD4+ or CD8+ T cells sorted from blood, obtained in a trial of the OX40 agonist ivuxolimab. The origin of the receptors is an adult with an advanced solid tumor such as melanoma, head and neck, liver or kidney cancer.

About this clone: The junction differs from germline at one of its ends, possibly a read error. This sequence joins TRBV5-1 and TRBJ2-7, with 9 bases identical to TRBD1. The CDR3 totals 12 residues. Germline lookup yields CDR1 SGHRS and CDR2 YFSETQ. The CDR3: CASSLEGQGKIF. CDR3 sequence (DNA): TGCGCCAGCAGCTTGGAAGGACAGGGGAAAATCTTC.

The chain uses TRBV15 and TRBJ2-1, with 9 bases aligning to TRBD2. With 4 bases clipped from V and 0 bases from J, the junction kept 19 bases outside the gene matches. CDR1 is LNHNV, CDR2 YYDKDF, per germline (reference sequence). The length of the CDR3 is 21 residues. The CDR3 DNA reads as TGTGCCACCAGCACCCCGCGGGGGGCGGGGGGGCCCACCCGCTCCTACAATGAGCAGTTCTTC. Translated: CATSTPRGAGGPTRSYNEQFF.

The V gene is TRBV27, the J gene TRBJ1-5; D is unclear. Germline V gene lookup returns CDR1 MNHEY and CDR2 SMNVEV (reference sequence). This CDR3 comprises 13 residues. V lost 3 bases and J 5 bases, leaving 8 bases between the germline ends. The CDR3 DNA sequence: TGTGCCAGCAGTTTGTATGGGCATCAGCCCCAGCATTTT. It codes for CASSLYGHQPQHF.

The chain joins TRBV7-9 to TRBJ1-2; tentative D call: TRBD1 (5 bases). V lost 6 bases and J 5 bases, leaving 10 bases between the germline ends. The V gene's germline CDR1 is SEHNR and CDR2 FQNEAQ (reference sequence). This CDR3 contains 12 residues. CDR3 loop: CASSPTEYGYTF. In nucleotides, the CDR3 is TGTGCCAGCAGTCCGACAGAGTATGGCTACACCTTC.

The chain has TRBV6-1 and TRBJ1-2, with D possibly being TRBD1 (6 bases). The CDR3 totals 14 residues. Germline V lookup: CDR1 MNHNS, CDR2 SASEGT. Trimming shortened V by 7 bases and J by 6 bases, and 18 bases separated the two germline ends. This CDR3 is CASTGWGQLHGYTF. The CDR3 DNA follows: TGTGCCAGCACCGGATGGGGACAACTCCATGGCTACACCTTC.